One and the same sample provided the 23 T cell receptor beta chains below, sequenced in a study of OX40 agonist ivuxolimab in advanced cancers. Clones were sequenced by immunoSEQ multiplex PCR, and TCRdb holds only the in-frame ones, with some missing. The table records tens of thousands of clones, about 90% of them present only once. The input for sequencing was CD4+ or CD8+ T cells sorted from blood, taken in a trial of the OX40 agonist ivuxolimab. These TCRs come from an adult with an advanced solid tumor such as melanoma, head and neck, liver or kidney cancer.

This chain links TRBV7-3 with TRBJ1-1; TRBD1 might be the D (6 bases). Germline V CDR1 and CDR2: SGHTA, FQGTGA. This CDR3 is 15 amino acids long. Deletions cut 5 bases from V and 4 bases from J, with 17 bases between. The CDR3 DNA reads as TGTGCCAGCAGCGCCCAGGGCGGGGGCGGCACTGAAGCTTTCTTT. Protein sequence: CASSAQGGGGTEAFF.

The V and J genes are TRBV6-5 and TRBJ1-2; 9 bases are a match to TRBD1. The CDR3 is 13 residues long. J was trimmed by 7 bases and V by 6 bases; bases with no gene match: 6. Germline V gives CDR1 MNHEY, CDR2 SVGAGI. The CDR3 spells CASSGTGIRGYTF. The CDR3 bases are TGTGCCAGCAGCGGGACAGGGATTCGTGGCTACACCTTC.

The rearrangement uses TRBV27 and TRBJ2-5, with 7 positions matching TRBD1. Germline trimming cut 5 bases from V and 4 bases from J; bases unmatched to any gene: 13. The CDR3 loop spans 16 amino acids. CDR1 is MNHEY and CDR2 is SMNVEV in the germline V gene (reference sequence). Written as DNA, the CDR3 is TGTGCCAGCAGTATGCTAGGGGGCTTATCCCGAGAGACCCAGTACTTC. Protein product: CASSMLGGLSRETQYF.

The chain carries TRBV7-9 and TRBJ2-7, with D possibly matching TRBD1 (6 bases). The length of the CDR3 is 14 residues. V dropped 2 bases and J dropped 0 bases, with 8 bases sitting between them. The germline gives CDR1 SEHNR, CDR2 FQNEAQ (reference sequence). CDR3 DNA sequence: TGTGCCAGCAGCTTACAGGGGAGCTCCTACGAGCAGTACTTC. Its protein product is CASSLQGSSYEQYF.

This chain joins TRBV5-1 and TRBJ2-1; 9 bases fit TRBD2. Germline V gene data show CDR1 as SGHRS and CDR2 as YFSETQ. The CDR3 consists of 15 residues. Trimming took 4 bases from V and 8 from J; bases not matched to a gene: 10. This chain's CDR3 is CASSLRPIAGDEQFF. CDR3 coding DNA: TGCGCCAGCAGCCTCCGCCCGATAGCGGGAGATGAGCAGTTCTTC. Full variable domain (remainder filled in from reference TRBV5-1 and TRBJ2-1): KAGVTQTPRYLIKTRGQQVTLSCSPISGHRSVSWYQQTPGQGLQFLFEYFSETQRNKGNFPGRFSGRQFSNSRSEMNVSTLELGDSALYLCASSLRPIAGDEQFFGPGTRLTVL.

This clone has only one observation. A far larger clone differs by one base, so this is likely a read error. Other DNA sequences from this sample encode an identical CDR3 as well. V gene TRBV5-6 combines with J gene TRBJ1-2, with TRBD1 as a possible D gene (6 bases). CDR1 is SGHDT and CDR2 is YYEEEE in the germline V gene. This CDR3 has 14 residues. The V end lost 5 bases, the J end lost 2 bases, and 13 bases lay between the germline ends. Here the CDR3 reads CASSTGQPNYGYTF. The CDR3 DNA reads as TGTGCCAGCAGTACCGGACAGCCGAACTATGGCTACACCTTC.

This clone occurred once. CDR3 sequence reads: CASSGTSGSPEQFF. The CDR3 DNA reads TGCGCCAGCAGCGGGACTAGCGGGAGCCCTGAGCAGTTCTTC. The chain uses TRBV5-1 and TRBJ2-1; TRBD2 agrees at 14 bases. CDR1 and CDR2 from the germline V gene are SGHRS and YFSETQ. This CDR3 region has 14 residues. J lost 9 bases, V lost 4 bases, and 3 bases had no gene match.

The rearrangement links TRBV6-6 to TRBJ1-1; TRBD1 aligns across 8 bases. The CDR3 covers 14 residues. J was trimmed by 1 base and V by 5 bases; bases with no gene match: 3. The germline gives CDR1 MNHNY, CDR2 SVGAGI (reference sequence). CDR3 bases: TGTGCCAGCAGTAGACAGGGGAAGAACACTGAAGCTTTCTTT. As protein: CASSRQGKNTEAFF.

The genes are TRBV28 and TRBJ1-4, with D possibly TRBD1 on 6 matching bases. In germline, CDR1 is MDHEN, CDR2 SYDVKM. Trimming removed 5 bases at V and 7 bases at J, with 14 bases between. CDR3 length equals 14 residues. Here the CDR3 DNA reads TGTGCCAGCAGTGCCCCGGGGGGCTCTGAAAAACTGTTTTTT. The encoded protein is CASSAPGGSEKLFF.

The CDR3 spells CASSFQGAGTEAFF. CDR3 bases: TGTGCCAGCAGCTTTCAGGGGGCAGGCACTGAAGCTTTCTTT. The chain carries TRBV7-3 and TRBJ1-1; 8 bases are shared with TRBD1. The CDR3 contains 14 residues. The J segment lost 4 bases and the V segment lost 3 bases, leaving 4 bases of the junction unmatched. Looked up from germline, CDR1 is SGHTA and CDR2 is FQGTGA.

The V gene is TRBV2, the J gene TRBJ2-5, with unresolved D. The CDR3 runs to 15 residues. Trimming removed 3 bases at V and 2 bases at J, with 13 bases between. From germline, CDR1 is SNHLY and CDR2 FYNNEI. The CDR3 nucleotides are TGTGCCAGCAGTGATCAGACTCTTGGACAAGAGACCCAGTACTTC. Residues: CASSDQTLGQETQYF.

A remark on this clone: Other DNA variants within this sample encode the same CDR3. J is TRBJ2-5 and V is TRBV18; D gene unclear. The germline gives CDR1 KGHSH, CDR2 LQKENI. CDR3 length: 13 residues. V was shortened by 3 bases and J by 4 bases, with 9 bases between the two germline ends. CDR3 protein: CASSPGLGETQYF. Written as DNA, the CDR3 is TGTGCCAGCTCACCGGGGTTGGGAGAGACCCAGTACTTC.

The chain uses TRBV28 and TRBJ2-2; the match to TRBD2 covers 9 bases. Germline values: CDR1 MDHEN, CDR2 SYDVKM. The CDR3 covers 17 residues. The V gene end was trimmed by 7 bases and the J gene end by 0 bases; junction bases not matched to a gene: 9. CDR3 residues: CASKNSLAGPNTGELFF. Written as DNA, the CDR3 is TGTGCCAGCAAAAATAGCCTAGCGGGACCGAACACCGGGGAGCTGTTTTTT.

Here the CDR3 DNA reads TGTGCCAGCAGCCGGGGGGACAGGGTGGTAGAGACCCAGTACTTC. Its protein is CASSRGDRVVETQYF. This chain links TRBV5-4 with TRBJ2-5; 9 bases map to TRBD1. Germline V gene sequence: CDR1 SGHNT, CDR2 YYREEE (reference sequence). The CDR3 consists of 15 residues. J lost 4 bases, V lost 4 bases, and 8 bases had no gene match.

V gene TRBV19 combines with J gene TRBJ1-1; a weak D match, TRBD1 (5 bases). Per the germline V gene, CDR1 is LNHDA and CDR2 is SQIVND (reference sequence). The CDR3 is 14 amino acids. V was pared by 5 bases and J by 1 base, with 11 bases between. In DNA, the CDR3 is TGTGCCAGTAGTCTTGACAGTCCGAACACTGAAGCTTTCTTT. It encodes CASSLDSPNTEAFF.

The gene calls are TRBV7-3 and TRBJ2-7, with 9 nucleotides matching TRBD2. The CDR3 is made up of 15 amino acids. Germline CDR1 SGHTA, CDR2 FQGTGA. With 5 bases clipped from V and 2 bases from J, the junction kept 7 bases outside the gene matches. CDR3: CASSMGLAPPYEQYF. The CDR3 DNA reads TGTGCCAGCAGCATGGGACTAGCCCCCCCCTACGAGCAGTACTTC.

This clone was detected only a few times. The J gene is TRBJ1-2, the V gene TRBV5-4; 8 nucleotides align to TRBD1. There are 14 residues in the CDR3. V dropped 4 bases and J dropped 7; count of bases not matched to a gene: 9. Germline V gives CDR1 SGHNT, CDR2 YYREEE (reference sequence). CDR3: CASSPGQERGGYTF. The CDR3 bases are TGTGCCAGCAGCCCGGGACAGGAGAGGGGTGGCTACACCTTC. The full variable domain, completed using reference TRBV5-4 and TRBJ1-2, is ETGVTQSPTHLIKTRGQQVTLRCSSQSGHNTVSWYQQALGQGPQFIFQYYREEENGRGNFPPRFSGLQFPNYSSELNVNALELDDSALYLCASSPGQERGGYTFGSGTRLTVV.

This sequence joins TRBV6-6 and TRBJ1-5; TRBD1 aligns across 7 bases. This CDR3 has 14 amino acids. Per germline, CDR1 MNHNY and CDR2 SVGAGI (reference sequence). V was pared by 2 bases and J by 7 bases, with 5 bases of the junction left unmatched. The CDR3 bases are TGTGCCAGCAGTTACGCCAGGGGGAACCAGCCCCAGCATTTT. Its translation is CASSYARGNQPQHF.

The rearrangement joins TRBV7-9 to TRBJ2-1, with TRBD1 matching over 9 bases. Germline lookup yields CDR1 SEHNR and CDR2 FQNEAQ (reference sequence). V lost 2 bases, J lost 4 bases, and 12 bases stayed unmatched. CDR3 size: 18 residues. Here the CDR3 reads CASSLTGRGQGPYNEQFF. The CDR3 bases are TGTGCCAGCAGCTTAACGGGTAGGGGACAGGGTCCTTACAATGAGCAGTTCTTC.

The gene calls are TRBV12-5 and TRBJ2-1, with 11 bases aligning to TRBD2. Germline CDR1 LGHNT, CDR2 FRNRAP. J gave up 6 bases and V 0 bases, and 25 bases lay outside the gene matches. The CDR3 is made up of 23 amino acids. The CDR3 spells CASGLVPLSLGRLAGGSSNEQFF. CDR3 nucleotides: TGTGCTAGTGGTTTGGTACCTCTTTCTCTTGGGAGGCTAGCGGGAGGATCTAGCAATGAGCAGTTCTTC.

The rearrangement links TRBV5-1 to TRBJ2-3; D unclear. V lost 3 bases and J lost 0, with 8 bases in between. Germline V gene data show CDR1 as SGHRS and CDR2 as YFSETQ. The CDR3 covers 14 residues. This CDR3 reads CASSSTDSTDTQYF. CDR3 sequence (DNA): TGCGCCAGCAGCTCTACGGACAGCACAGATACGCAGTATTTT.

The CDR3 loop is CASSLGLASSIRQYF. CDR3 bases: TGTGCCAGCAGCTTAGGCTTGGCTAGCAGTATTCGGCAGTACTTC. The chain employs TRBV7-9 and TRBJ2-7; a possible D gene is TRBD2 (5 bases). The germline V and J ends were trimmed by 1 base and 9 bases, with 19 bases remaining between them. Germline V gene sequence: CDR1 SEHNR, CDR2 FQNEAQ (reference sequence). The CDR3 spans 15 residues.

This clone was seen more than once but under ten times. V usage is TRBV5-4 and J usage is TRBJ1-1; D uncertain. Trimming removed 1 base from V and 1 base from J, with 11 bases in between. The CDR3 is 15 amino acids. The germline CDR1 and CDR2 sequences are SGHNT and YYREEE (reference sequence). This chain's CDR3 is CASSLPRTGNTEAFF. In nucleotides, the CDR3 is TGTGCCAGCAGCTTGCCCCGGACGGGGAACACTGAAGCTTTCTTT.